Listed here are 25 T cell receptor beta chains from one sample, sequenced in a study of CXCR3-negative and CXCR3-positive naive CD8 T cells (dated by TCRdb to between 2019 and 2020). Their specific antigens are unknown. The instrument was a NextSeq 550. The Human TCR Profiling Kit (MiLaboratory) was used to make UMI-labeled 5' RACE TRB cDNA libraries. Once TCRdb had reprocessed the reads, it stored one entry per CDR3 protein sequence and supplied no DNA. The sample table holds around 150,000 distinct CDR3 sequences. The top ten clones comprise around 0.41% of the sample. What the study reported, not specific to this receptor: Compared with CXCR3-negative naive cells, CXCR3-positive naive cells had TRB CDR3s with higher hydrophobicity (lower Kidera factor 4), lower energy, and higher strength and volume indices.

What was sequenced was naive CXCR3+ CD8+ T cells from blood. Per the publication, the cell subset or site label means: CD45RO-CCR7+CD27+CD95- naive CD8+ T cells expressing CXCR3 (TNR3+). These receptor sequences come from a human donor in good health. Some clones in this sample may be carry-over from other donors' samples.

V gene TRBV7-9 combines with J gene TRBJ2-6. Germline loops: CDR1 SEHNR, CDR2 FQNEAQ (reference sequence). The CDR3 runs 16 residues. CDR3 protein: CASSYDLNPGANVLTF.

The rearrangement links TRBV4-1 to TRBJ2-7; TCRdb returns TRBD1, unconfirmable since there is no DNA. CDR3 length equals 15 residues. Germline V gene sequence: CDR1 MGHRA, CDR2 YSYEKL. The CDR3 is CASSLQGDLPYEQYF.

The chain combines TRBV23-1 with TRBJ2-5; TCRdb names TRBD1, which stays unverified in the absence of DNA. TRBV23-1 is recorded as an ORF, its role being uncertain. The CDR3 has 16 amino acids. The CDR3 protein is CASSQSGYPRGETQYF.

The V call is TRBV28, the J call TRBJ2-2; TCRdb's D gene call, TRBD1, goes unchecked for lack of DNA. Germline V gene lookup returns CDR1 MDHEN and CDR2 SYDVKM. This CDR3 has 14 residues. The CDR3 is CASRWDGNTGELFF.

The chain's CDR3 is CASSLLGTQETQYF. V and J are TRBV12-3 or TRBV12-4 and TRBJ2-5. The CDR3 covers 14 residues.

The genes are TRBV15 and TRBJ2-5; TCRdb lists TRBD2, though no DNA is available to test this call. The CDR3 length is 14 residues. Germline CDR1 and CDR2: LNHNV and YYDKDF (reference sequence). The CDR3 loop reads CATSRDGRAETQYF.

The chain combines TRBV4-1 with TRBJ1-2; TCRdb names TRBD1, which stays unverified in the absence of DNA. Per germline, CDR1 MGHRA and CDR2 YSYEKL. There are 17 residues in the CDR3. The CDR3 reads CASSQDSLGRELHGYTF.

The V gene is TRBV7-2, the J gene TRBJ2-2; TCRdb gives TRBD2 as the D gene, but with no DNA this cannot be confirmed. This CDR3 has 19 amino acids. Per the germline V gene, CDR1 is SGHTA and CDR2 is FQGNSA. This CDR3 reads CASSLKGLAGGPNTGELFF. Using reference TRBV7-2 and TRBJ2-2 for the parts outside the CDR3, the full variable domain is GAGVSQSPSNKVTEKGKDVELRCDPISGHTALYWYRQSLGQGLEFLIYFQGNSAPDKSGLPSDRFSAERTGGSVSTLTIQRTQQEDSAVYLCASSLKGLAGGPNTGELFFGEGSRLTVL.

CDR3: CSARWIKTGDTEAFF. This chain links TRBV20-1 with TRBJ1-1; TCRdb's D call of TRBD1 is untestable without DNA. This CDR3 contains 15 residues. CDR1 is DFQATT and CDR2 is SNEGSKA in the germline V gene (reference sequence).

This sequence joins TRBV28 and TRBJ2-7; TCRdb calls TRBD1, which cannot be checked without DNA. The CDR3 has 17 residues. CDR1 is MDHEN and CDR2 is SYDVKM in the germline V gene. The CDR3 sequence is CASSLLARQGVGYEQYF.

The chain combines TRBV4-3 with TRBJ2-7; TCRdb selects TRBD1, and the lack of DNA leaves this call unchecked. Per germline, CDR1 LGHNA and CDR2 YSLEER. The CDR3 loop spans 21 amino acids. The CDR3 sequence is CASSQVRGRQGGRRSSYEQYF.

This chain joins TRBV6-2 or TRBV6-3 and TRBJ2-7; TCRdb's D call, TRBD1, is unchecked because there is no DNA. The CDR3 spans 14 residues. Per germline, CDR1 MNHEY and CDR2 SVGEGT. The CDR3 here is CASSYSQGGYEQYF.

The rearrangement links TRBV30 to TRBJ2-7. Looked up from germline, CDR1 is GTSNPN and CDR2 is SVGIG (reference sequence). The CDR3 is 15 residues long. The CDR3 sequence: CAWSENLVLSYEQYF.

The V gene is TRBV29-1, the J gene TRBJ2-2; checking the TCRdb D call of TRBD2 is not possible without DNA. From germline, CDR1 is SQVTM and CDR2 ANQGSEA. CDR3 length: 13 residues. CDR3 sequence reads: CSVERGAVGELFF.

This CDR3 is CASSLRTGWVGETQYF. V and J are TRBV27 and TRBJ2-5; TCRdb picks TRBD1, but there is no DNA to check that call. This CDR3 region has 16 residues. CDR1 MNHEY and CDR2 SMNVEV come from the germline V gene (reference sequence).

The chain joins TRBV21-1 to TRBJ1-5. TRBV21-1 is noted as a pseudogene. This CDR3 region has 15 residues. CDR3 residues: CAPRAQIRGSQPQHF.

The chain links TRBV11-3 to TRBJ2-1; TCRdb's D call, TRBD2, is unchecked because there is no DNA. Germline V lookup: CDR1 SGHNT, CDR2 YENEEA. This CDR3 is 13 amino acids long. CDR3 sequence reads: CASSLDGTSVLFF.

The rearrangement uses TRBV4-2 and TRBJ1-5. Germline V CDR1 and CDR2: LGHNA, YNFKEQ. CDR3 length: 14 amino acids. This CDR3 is CASSQDWEGQPQHF.

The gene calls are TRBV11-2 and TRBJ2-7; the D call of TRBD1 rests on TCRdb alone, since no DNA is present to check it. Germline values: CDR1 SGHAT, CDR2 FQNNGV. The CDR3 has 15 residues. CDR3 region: CASSYWRDRGDEQYF.

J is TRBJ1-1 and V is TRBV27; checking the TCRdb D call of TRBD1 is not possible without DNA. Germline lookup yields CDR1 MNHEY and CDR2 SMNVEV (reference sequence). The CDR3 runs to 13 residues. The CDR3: CASSFPGNTEAFF.

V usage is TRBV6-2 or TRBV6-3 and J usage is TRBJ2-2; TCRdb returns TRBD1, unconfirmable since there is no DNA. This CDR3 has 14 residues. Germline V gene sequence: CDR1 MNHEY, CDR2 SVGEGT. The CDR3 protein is CASSPGQTTGELFF.

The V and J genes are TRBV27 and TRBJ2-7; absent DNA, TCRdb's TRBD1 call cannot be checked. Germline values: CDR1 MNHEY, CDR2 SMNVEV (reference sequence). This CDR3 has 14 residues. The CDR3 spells CASSWGFPSYEQYF.

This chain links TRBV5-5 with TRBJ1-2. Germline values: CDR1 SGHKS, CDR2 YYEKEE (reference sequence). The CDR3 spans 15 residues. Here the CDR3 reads CASSLREGAGYGYTF.

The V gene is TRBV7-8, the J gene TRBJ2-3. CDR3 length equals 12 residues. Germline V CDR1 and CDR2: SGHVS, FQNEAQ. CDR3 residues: CASSFMTDTQYF.

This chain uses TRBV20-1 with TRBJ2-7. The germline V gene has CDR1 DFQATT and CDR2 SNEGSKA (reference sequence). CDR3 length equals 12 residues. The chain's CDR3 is CSARLSGYEQYF.